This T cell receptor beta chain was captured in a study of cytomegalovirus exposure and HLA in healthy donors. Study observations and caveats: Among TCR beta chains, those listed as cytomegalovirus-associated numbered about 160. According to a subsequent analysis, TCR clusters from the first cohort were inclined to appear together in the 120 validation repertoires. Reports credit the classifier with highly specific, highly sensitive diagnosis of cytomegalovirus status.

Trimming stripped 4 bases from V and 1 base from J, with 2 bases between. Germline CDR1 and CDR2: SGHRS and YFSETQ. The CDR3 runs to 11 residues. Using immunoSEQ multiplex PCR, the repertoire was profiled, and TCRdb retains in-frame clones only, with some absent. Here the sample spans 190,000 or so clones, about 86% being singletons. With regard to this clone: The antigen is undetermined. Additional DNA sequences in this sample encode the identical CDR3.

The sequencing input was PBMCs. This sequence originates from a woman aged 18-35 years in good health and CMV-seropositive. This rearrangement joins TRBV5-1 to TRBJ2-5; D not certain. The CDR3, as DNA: TGCGCCAGCAGCCTCCAAGAGACCCAGTACTTC. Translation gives CASSLQETQYF.